The 3 T cell receptor beta chains presented below share a single source sample, sequenced in a study of T-cell reconstitution after alpha-beta-depleted transplantation in children. The TCRbeta library incorporated unique molecular identifiers. MiXCR, run by TCRdb on the PCR reads, gives a single entry per CDR3 protein. The sample holds 90,000 to 100,000 distinct CDR3 sequences, 23% seen once. The sequencing used PBMCs, collected before TCRalphabeta/CD19-depleted stem cell transplant. The receptor set was obtained from a boy aged 2-9 years with acute lymphoblastic leukemia, due to receive a stem cell transplant.

There are a few counts of this clonotype. V is TRBV4-2 and J is TRBJ2-1; TRBD1 might be the D (5 bases). CDR1 and CDR2 from the germline V gene are LGHNA and YNFKEQ. V lost 5 bases and J 0 bases, leaving 14 bases between the germline ends. The CDR3 has 16 amino acids. CDR3 DNA: TGTGCCAGCAGCTTACGGAAGGGGCACTCCTACAATGAGCAGTTCTTC. This gives the protein CASSLRKGHSYNEQFF.

This clonotype has a handful of counts. The CDR3: CASSAGHGMNTEAFF. The DNA of the CDR3 is TGTGCCAGCAGCGCAGGACACGGAATGAACACTGAAGCTTTCTTT. The chain uses TRBV3-1 and TRBJ1-1; weak D call: TRBD1 (5 bases). Looked up from germline, CDR1 is LGHDT and CDR2 is YNNKEL (reference sequence). Trimming took 5 bases from V and 0 from J, leaving 13 bases between them. CDR3 length: 15 residues.

V is TRBV3-1 and J is TRBJ2-2; the match to TRBD2 covers 7 bases. Germline CDR1 is LGHDT and CDR2 is YNNKEL (reference sequence). V lost 6 bases and J lost 1; bases outside the gene matches: 11. This CDR3 spans 17 amino acids. Here the CDR3 reads CASRHFGGSMNTGELFF. The CDR3 region has the DNA TGTGCCAGCAGGCACTTTGGCGGGAGTATGAACACCGGGGAGCTGTTTTTT. The full variable domain, in which reference TRBV3-1 and TRBJ2-2 provide the parts outside the CDR3, is DTAVSQTPKYLVTQMGNDKSIKCEQNLGHDTMYWYKQDSKKFLKIMFSYNNKELIINETVPNRFSPKSPDKAHLNLHINSLELGDSAVYFCASRHFGGSMNTGELFFGEGSRLTVL.